This entry lists 25 T cell receptor beta chains sequenced from one sample in a study of T cell responses to AZD1222 COVID-19 vaccine (dated by TCRdb to the early 2020s). The library was made by the immunoSEQ multiplex PCR assay. The table comes from immuneACCESS by way of TCRdb, which keeps in-frame sequences with V and J called. Part of the clones is missing from these tables; in studies checked, under half for an unresolved V gene and the rest for unknown reasons. The table for this sample lists around 150,000 clones; approximately 94% of them were counted only once. 4.5% to 5.5% of the sample goes to the ten largest clones. The time point label, as the study defines it: about 28 days (+/-7) after the second vaccine dose. Specimen: peripheral blood, collected 28 days after the second AZD1222 dose. These receptors came from an adult who received the AZD1222 COVID-19 vaccine.

The chain is built from TRBV27 and TRBJ2-2; 15 positions match TRBD2. Germline-derived CDR1 and CDR2 are MNHEY and SMNVEV (reference sequence). This CDR3 region has 19 residues. The trim removed 5 bases at V and 4 bases at J, leaving 11 bases unmatched. The CDR3 DNA reads TGTGCCAGCAGTCCCAGGACTAGCGGGAGGGTTTTGAGCACCGGGGAGCTGTTTTTT. Its protein is CASSPRTSGRVLSTGELFF.

The chain recombines TRBV28 with TRBJ2-5; 7 bases line up with TRBD1. This CDR3 comprises 15 residues. J lost 1 base, V lost 6 bases, and 8 bases had no gene match. Germline loops: CDR1 MDHEN, CDR2 SYDVKM. The CDR3 here is CASRETGSLQETQYF. The DNA for the CDR3 is TGTGCCAGCAGGGAGACAGGGTCCCTCCAAGAGACCCAGTACTTC.

J is TRBJ1-1 and V is TRBV27; D may be TRBD1 (5 bases). The CDR3 spans 12 residues. Germline V gene sequence: CDR1 MNHEY, CDR2 SMNVEV (reference sequence). Between the trimmed V and J ends, which lost 5 bases and 8 bases, there was a span of 12 bases. This chain's CDR3 is CASSMNGGEAFF. In DNA form, the CDR3 reads TGTGCCAGCAGTATGAACGGGGGGGAAGCTTTCTTT.

The chain has TRBV7-2 and TRBJ2-1; 11 positions match TRBD2. This CDR3 is built from 19 residues. The V and J ends lost 4 bases and 5 bases, in that order; junction bases with no gene match: 16. Germline lookup yields CDR1 SGHTA and CDR2 FQGNSA. CDR3 bases: TGTGCCAGCAGCTCTAGGGGGACAGGACTAGCGGGTTTCCACAATGAGCAGTTCTTC. Protein sequence: CASSSRGTGLAGFHNEQFF.

V is TRBV11-3 and J is TRBJ2-1; 7 nucleotides line up with TRBD2. With V trimmed by 2 bases and J by 4 bases, 2 bases remained unmatched. This CDR3 has 14 residues. Germline values: CDR1 SGHNT, CDR2 YENEEA. CDR3 DNA sequence: TGTGCCAGCAGCTTAACGGGAGGTTACAATGAGCAGTTCTTC. Protein sequence: CASSLTGGYNEQFF.

The J gene is TRBJ2-6, the V gene TRBV19; 7 positions agree with TRBD2. The CDR3 has 18 amino acids. Germline CDR1 is LNHDA and CDR2 is SQIVND (reference sequence). V gave up 6 bases and J gave up 0 bases; unmatched junction bases: 11. The CDR3 here is CASRHLGGTNSGANVLTF. The DNA for the CDR3 is TGTGCCAGTAGACATCTGGGGGGGACCAACTCTGGGGCCAACGTCCTGACTTTC.

The CDR3, as DNA: TGTGCCAGCAGTTTGACCCAACGGGGGAACACTGAAGCTTTCTTT. The encoded protein is CASSLTQRGNTEAFF. This chain connects TRBV6-5 to TRBJ1-1; D call uncertain. The V gene's germline CDR1 is MNHEY and CDR2 SVGAGI. CDR3 length: 15 amino acids. Trimming left V 4 bases short and J 1 base short, with 13 bases between.

The chain employs TRBV5-1 and TRBJ1-1, with 7 nucleotides matching TRBD1. Germline lookup yields CDR1 SGHRS and CDR2 YFSETQ. The CDR3 loop spans 14 amino acids. The trim removed 4 bases at V and 5 bases at J, leaving 8 bases unmatched. Here the CDR3 DNA reads TGCGCCAGCAGCCCCCTACCAGGGGGAACTGAAGCTTTCTTT. Translation: CASSPLPGGTEAFF.

The chain recombines TRBV25-1 with TRBJ2-5; TRBD2 aligns across 8 bases. This CDR3 spans 17 amino acids. Germline CDR1 reads MGHDK; CDR2 reads SYGVNS. The J segment lost 1 base and the V segment lost 4 bases, leaving 11 bases of the junction unmatched. The CDR3 is CASSAARGGLAQETQYF. CDR3 bases: TGTGCCAGCAGTGCCGCCCGGGGGGGCCTGGCCCAAGAGACCCAGTACTTC.

This sequence joins TRBV13 and TRBJ1-6; D call uncertain. The germline CDR1 and CDR2 sequences are PRHDT and FYEKMQ (reference sequence). V gave up 0 bases and J gave up 2 bases, with 11 bases separating them. The CDR3 is 17 residues long. The CDR3 DNA reads as TGTGCCAGCAGCTTAGGCCGGTTCAGTACCTATAATTCACCCCTCCACTTT. Amino acid sequence: CASSLGRFSTYNSPLHF. The full variable domain, its missing parts supplied by reference TRBV13 and TRBJ1-6, is AAGVIQSPRHLIKEKRETATLKCYPIPRHDTVYWYQQGPGQDPQFLISFYEKMQSDKGSIPDRFSAQQFSDYHSELNMSSLELGDSALYFCASSLGRFSTYNSPLHFGNGTRLTVT.

J is TRBJ1-1 and V is TRBV4-1; D gene unclear. The CDR3 covers 15 residues. The V end lost 4 bases, the J end lost 3 bases, and 15 bases lay between the germline ends. Germline V CDR1 and CDR2: MGHRA, YSYEKL. In DNA, the CDR3 is TGCGCCAGCAGCCTAGGCGAGGGATTGGACACTGAAGCTTTCTTT. Protein sequence: CASSLGEGLDTEAFF.

The chain employs TRBV12-3 or TRBV12-4 and TRBJ2-7; no firm D call. The ends were cut back, 3 bases at V and 3 bases at J, with 9 bases in the middle. The CDR3 is 13 residues long. CDR3 sequence: CASSFLGFYEQYF. As DNA, the CDR3 is TGTGCCAGCAGTTTCTTGGGGTTCTACGAGCAGTACTTC.

This chain joins TRBV3-1 (or the pseudogene TRBV3-2) and TRBJ2-1, with TRBD2 matching 9 bases. Trimming at V came to 1 base and at J to 8 bases, leaving 3 bases not matched to a gene. Per germline, CDR1 LGHDT and CDR2 YNNKEL (reference sequence). This CDR3 has 14 amino acids. The CDR3 is CASSQGSGSHEQFF. For the CDR3, the DNA is TGTGCCAGCAGCCAAGGTAGCGGGAGCCATGAGCAGTTCTTC.

V and J are TRBV27 and TRBJ2-7; 10 positions match TRBD1. CDR1 and CDR2 (germline): MNHEY, SMNVEV (reference sequence). The trim removed 5 bases at V and 0 bases at J, leaving 7 bases unmatched. This CDR3 contains 16 residues. In DNA form, the CDR3 reads TGTGCCAGCAGTCTGTGGACAGGGGGGCCCTCCTACGAGCAGTACTTC. Translated: CASSLWTGGPSYEQYF.

The CDR3 loop is CATSRITEAFF. As DNA, the CDR3 is TGTGCCACCTCCAGGATCACTGAAGCTTTCTTT. The chain links TRBV28 to TRBJ1-1, with unresolved D. This CDR3 has 11 amino acids. The V end lost 10 bases, the J end lost 4 bases, and 10 bases lay between the germline ends. Germline V gives CDR1 MDHEN, CDR2 SYDVKM.

The chain combines TRBV11-2 with TRBJ1-1; D is unclear. The CDR3 runs 17 residues. Per the germline V gene, CDR1 is SGHAT and CDR2 is FQNNGV. With 0 bases removed from V and 0 bases from J, the gap between germline ends came to 14 bases. DNA for the CDR3: TGTGCCAGCAGCTTAGATACCCCTTTAGGCCTGAACACTGAAGCTTTCTTT. This gives the protein CASSLDTPLGLNTEAFF.

This chain connects TRBV4-1 to TRBJ1-3; perhaps TRBD1 as D (5 bases). Trimming cost V 4 bases and J 1 base, with 8 bases left between them. The length of the CDR3 is 14 residues. In germline, CDR1 is MGHRA, CDR2 YSYEKL. The CDR3 loop reads CASSLGASGNTIYF. The CDR3 nucleotides read TGCGCCAGCAGCCTAGGGGCGTCTGGAAACACCATATATTTT.

The CDR3 DNA reads as TGTGCCAGCAGCGCTCGGGGCGCGGAAAAACTGTTTTTT. Encoded protein: CASSARGAEKLFF. The rearrangement links TRBV12-3 or TRBV12-4 to TRBJ1-4; D may be TRBD1 (5 bases). The CDR3 covers 13 residues. The V gene lost 6 bases and the J gene lost 8 bases, with 13 bases spanning the gap.

The chain recombines TRBV20-1 with TRBJ2-7, with TRBD1 matching 8 bases. The CDR3 extends over 13 amino acids. Trimming at V came to 3 bases and at J to 3 bases, leaving 4 bases not matched to a gene. Germline V lookup: CDR1 DFQATT, CDR2 SNEGSKA (reference sequence). The CDR3 here is CSASSGGSYEQYF. As DNA, the CDR3 is TGCAGTGCTAGTTCAGGGGGCAGCTACGAGCAGTACTTC.

V gene TRBV11-1 combines with J gene TRBJ2-1, with D maybe TRBD2 (5 bases). From germline, CDR1 is SGHAT and CDR2 FQDESV (reference sequence). CDR3 length: 13 residues. V gave up 2 bases and J gave up 4 bases, with 6 bases separating them. The CDR3 is CASSLRGYNEQFF. In DNA form, the CDR3 reads TGTGCCAGCAGCTTACGGGGTTACAATGAGCAGTTCTTC. Combining the CDR3 with reference TRBV11-1 and TRBJ2-1 gives the whole variable domain EAEVAQSPRYKITEKSQAVAFWCDPISGHATLYWYRQILGQGPELLVQFQDESVVDDSQLPKDRFSAERLKGVDSTLKIQPAELGDSAMYLCASSLRGYNEQFFGPGTRLTVL.

This clone was recorded a few times. This chain joins TRBV5-4 and TRBJ2-7; the D call may be TRBD1 or TRBD2 (7 bases each). CDR3 length: 12 amino acids. Germline lookup yields CDR1 SGHNT and CDR2 YYREEE (reference sequence). Trimming removed 5 bases from V and 6 bases from J, with 12 bases in between. CDR3 sequence: CASRSRGGEQYF. In DNA form, the CDR3 reads TGTGCCAGCAGGAGCAGGGGGGGCGAGCAGTACTTC.

This rearrangement joins TRBV3-1 (or the pseudogene TRBV3-2) to TRBJ2-5; D gene uncertain. CDR1 and CDR2 (germline): LGHDT, YNNKEL (reference sequence). V lost 0 bases and J 7 bases, leaving 0 bases between the germline ends. This CDR3 comprises 10 residues. The CDR3 DNA reads TGTGCCAGCAGCCAAGAGACCCAGTACTTC. This gives the protein CASSQETQYF.

CDR3: CASSGRNEQFF. DNA for the CDR3: TGTGCCAGTAGTGGGCGCAATGAGCAGTTCTTC. The gene calls are TRBV19 and TRBJ2-1; D remains ambiguous. CDR3 length equals 11 residues. Trimming pared 5 bases from V and 6 bases from J, leaving 5 bases between. Looked up from germline, CDR1 is LNHDA and CDR2 is SQIVND (reference sequence).

This chain connects TRBV19 to TRBJ2-7; 9 nucleotides match TRBD1. This CDR3 contains 13 residues. V lost 9 bases, J lost 3 bases, and 6 bases stayed unmatched. CDR1 and CDR2 from the germline V gene are LNHDA and SQIVND (reference sequence). The CDR3: CASRDRALYEQYF. The CDR3 DNA reads TGTGCCAGCCGGGACAGGGCCCTCTACGAGCAGTACTTC.

V gene TRBV30 combines with J gene TRBJ2-3, with 7 bases aligning to TRBD2. The J segment lost 5 bases and the V segment lost 0 bases, leaving 11 bases of the junction unmatched. CDR1 GTSNPN and CDR2 SVGIG come from the germline V gene (reference sequence). The CDR3 covers 16 residues. The CDR3 protein is CAWSVAWGRAEDTQYF. CDR3 bases: TGTGCCTGGAGTGTAGCTTGGGGGAGGGCCGAAGATACGCAGTATTTT.